This TCR beta chain was identified in a study of blood T cell repertoires in COVID-19. The CDR3 is made up of 17 amino acids. V gave up 1 base and J gave up 1 base; unmatched junction bases: 6. CDR1 and CDR2 from the germline V gene are LNHNV and YYDKDF (reference sequence). Here immunoSEQ multiplex PCR was the method, and the copy in TCRdb shows in-frame clones only, minus some. The sample consists of about 400,000 clones, about 90% of them appearing once. The sample comprised peripheral blood. The receptor's source is a man aged 40-55 years with acute or convalescent COVID-19. The chain recombines TRBV15 with TRBJ1-5; 8 nucleotides line up with TRBD1. In DNA form, the CDR3 reads TGTGCCACCAGCAGAGTAGTCAGGGGGCGAAGCAATCAGCCCCAGCATTTT. This gives the protein CATSRVVRGRSNQPQHF. The variable domain in full, completed from reference TRBV15 and TRBJ1-5, reads DAMVIQNPRYQVTQFGKPVTLSCSQTLNHNVMYWYQQKSSQAPKLLFHYYDKDFNNEADTPDNFQSRRPNTSFCFLDIRSPGLGDTAMYLCATSRVVRGRSNQPQHFGDGTRLSIL.